A single sample is the source of the 25 T cell receptor beta chains below, sequenced in a study of vaccination and CD4 T cells after COVID-19 (dated by TCRdb to the early 2020s). Their antigens remain unidentified. Libraries were prepared through PCR. The instrument was an Illumina iSeq 100. DNA from cultured CD4+ T cells was subjected to TCR sequencing with the Oncomine TCR Beta short-read assay at the Johns Hopkins FTIC core. The QIAamp micro DNA kit was used to extract genomic DNA from the cultured CD4+ T cells. TCRdb's own reprocessing of the public reads used fastp at Q25 and MiXCR and kept productive beta chains. Merged by CDR3 protein, the rows form single entries marked with the most common genes and DNA. In all, the sample holds some 7,000 distinct CDR3 sequences, and 33% of those were seen once. 11% of the sample goes to the ten largest clones. What the treatment or condition label conveys for this sample: roughly ten-day PBMC culture with coronavirus spike peptide pools or control peptides (ViraFEST assay). CD4+ T cells from unexposed donors were collected before the COVID-19 pandemic (2011-2018).

The material sequenced was CD4+ T cells from blood, cultured in vitro. All receptors derive from a human donor in good health.

This chain connects TRBV20-1 to TRBJ2-7; D possibly corresponds to TRBD1 (6 bases). The CDR3 extends over 13 amino acids. Trimming shortened V by 6 bases and J by 1 base, and 13 bases separated the two germline ends. CDR1 DFQATT and CDR2 SNEGSKA come from the germline V gene (reference sequence). The CDR3 spells CSARVDSSYEQYF. CDR3 nucleotides: TGCAGTGCCCGAGTGGACAGTTCCTACGAGCAGTACTTC.

There are a few counts of this clonotype. The chain uses TRBV20-1 and TRBJ2-7; 10 bases map to TRBD2. Germline loops: CDR1 DFQATT, CDR2 SNEGSKA (reference sequence). Losses at the gene ends were 3 bases for V and 6 bases for J; bases not matched to a gene: 14. The CDR3 length is 16 residues. CDR3: CSARGRRSGREGEQYF. CDR3 bases: TGCAGTGCTAGGGGGCGTCGGAGCGGGAGGGAGGGCGAGCAGTACTTC.

V gene TRBV7-3 combines with J gene TRBJ2-1, with TRBD2 matching over 12 bases. This CDR3 spans 14 amino acids. Germline CDR1 is SGHTA and CDR2 is FQGTGA. V gave up 3 bases and J gave up 9 bases; unmatched junction bases: 3. CDR3 sequence (DNA): TGTGCCAGCAGCTTGGGACTAGCGGGCACTGAGCAGTTCTTC. It encodes CASSLGLAGTEQFF.

This clonotype appeared a few times. The rearrangement uses TRBV20-1 and TRBJ2-1; D might be TRBD1 or TRBD2, each matching 6 bases. The CDR3 sequence is 15 residues long. Per the germline V gene, CDR1 is DFQATT and CDR2 is SNEGSKA (reference sequence). Trimming removed 5 bases from V and 1 base from J, with 15 bases in between. The CDR3 is CSAEGGGRSYNEQFF. The CDR3 DNA sequence: TGCAGTGCTGAAGGAGGGGGGAGGTCCTACAATGAGCAGTTCTTC.

The V and J genes are TRBV28 and TRBJ1-2, with D possibly matching TRBD1 (5 bases). This CDR3 region has 14 residues. Germline-derived CDR1 and CDR2 are MDHEN and SYDVKM. V gave up 8 bases and J gave up 0 bases, with 13 bases separating them. CDR3 in amino acids: CASAGGVSNYGYTF. The DNA of the CDR3 is TGTGCCAGCGCCGGGGGGGTATCTAACTATGGCTACACCTTC.

The chain links TRBV28 to TRBJ2-7; D is possibly TRBD1 or TRBD2 (6 bases each). Germline CDR1 is MDHEN and CDR2 is SYDVKM. Trimming removed 5 bases from V and 2 bases from J, with 13 bases in between. The CDR3 length is 14 residues. The CDR3 DNA sequence: TGTGCCAGCAGTGTTCAGGGGAGGCCCTACGAGCAGTACTTC. Amino acid sequence: CASSVQGRPYEQYF.

This clonotype is labeled as medium-sized. The V call is TRBV7-9, the J call TRBJ2-7; the match to TRBD2 covers 8 bases. The CDR3 has 17 amino acids. Losses at the gene ends were 1 base for V and 2 bases for J; bases not matched to a gene: 10. The germline CDR1 and CDR2 sequences are SEHNR and FQNEAQ (reference sequence). The CDR3: CASSLGGSGRGTYEQYF. The DNA for the CDR3 is TGTGCCAGCAGCTTAGGGGGGAGCGGGAGAGGCACCTACGAGCAGTACTTC. Supplemented by reference TRBV7-9 and TRBJ2-7, the full variable domain reads DTGVSQNPRHKITKRGQNVTFRCDPISEHNRLYWYRQTLGQGPEFLTYFQNEAQLEKSRLLSDRFSAERPKGSFSTLEIQRTEQGDSAMYLCASSLGGSGRGTYEQYFGPGTRLTVT.

By sample share, this clonotype is medium-sized (0.01 to 0.1%). The rearrangement joins TRBV6-2 or TRBV6-3 to TRBJ1-2; a weak D match, TRBD1 (6 bases). This CDR3 is 12 amino acids long. The germline gives CDR1 MNHEY, CDR2 SVGEGT. The V end lost 7 bases, the J end lost 6 bases, and 12 bases lay between the germline ends. In DNA, the CDR3 is TGTGCCAGCACCTTACCAGGGGATGGCTACACCTTC. Translating gives CASTLPGDGYTF.

The chain couples TRBV28 to TRBJ2-1, with 7 positions matching TRBD1. Germline lookup yields CDR1 MDHEN and CDR2 SYDVKM. Germline trimming cut 8 bases from V and 9 bases from J; bases unmatched to any gene: 13. This CDR3 is built from 14 residues. The CDR3, as DNA: TGTGCCAGCGGCCGGACGGCATCAGGGGGTGAGCAGTTCTTC. This encodes CASGRTASGGEQFF. Complete variable domain (other parts from reference TRBV28 and TRBJ2-1): DVKVTQSSRYLVKRTGEKVFLECVQDMDHENMFWYRQDPGLGLRLIYFSYDVKMKEKGDIPEGYSVSREKKERFSLILESASTNQTSMYLCASGRTASGGEQFFGPGTRLTVL.

The V call is TRBV6-1, the J call TRBJ1-6, with 8 bases identical to TRBD1. This CDR3 contains 15 residues. Germline loops: CDR1 MNHNS, CDR2 SASEGT. V shed 8 bases, J shed 10 bases, and the junction held 13 bases outside the gene matches. The CDR3 spells CASYSWTGMGSPLHF. CDR3 in DNA: TGTGCCAGCTACAGCTGGACAGGGATGGGGTCACCCCTCCACTTT.

The V call is TRBV7-2, the J call TRBJ2-5; D may be TRBD1 or TRBD2 (5 bases each). The V and J ends lost 5 bases and 5 bases respectively, with 18 bases between them. CDR1 and CDR2 (germline): SGHTA, FQGNSA. The length of the CDR3 is 15 residues. This CDR3 is CASSKGPGAAETQYF. In DNA, the CDR3 is TGTGCCAGCAGCAAAGGCCCCGGGGCGGCGGAGACCCAGTACTTC.

The chain is built from TRBV27 and TRBJ2-1; D not resolved. CDR1 and CDR2 (germline): MNHEY, SMNVEV (reference sequence). The germline V and J ends were trimmed by 5 bases and 7 bases, with 9 bases remaining between them. This CDR3 comprises 12 residues. CDR3 nucleotides: TGTGCCAGCAGTGAGGTCTGGAATGAGCAGTTCTTC. Protein sequence: CASSEVWNEQFF.

The chain carries TRBV15 and TRBJ1-1; D gene uncertain. Per the germline V gene, CDR1 is LNHNV and CDR2 is YYDKDF (reference sequence). V lost 0 bases to trimming and J lost 8 bases, with 13 bases between them. This CDR3 is built from 14 residues. The CDR3 reads CATSRDRATLEAFF. Here the CDR3 DNA reads TGTGCCACCAGCAGAGATAGAGCCACTTTGGAAGCTTTCTTT.

This clonotype is labeled medium-sized (0.01 to 0.1%). CDR3 DNA sequence: TGTGCCAGCAGTACAGGGGCCTATGGCTACACCTTC. Translating it yields CASSTGAYGYTF. The chain combines TRBV6-2 or TRBV6-3 with TRBJ1-2, with TRBD1 matching over 7 bases. The V gene's germline CDR1 is MNHEY and CDR2 SVGEGT. The V gene end was trimmed by 5 bases and the J gene end by 4 bases; junction bases not matched to a gene: 1. The CDR3 spans 12 residues.

The V and J genes are TRBV25-1 and TRBJ1-5; D gene unclear. CDR1 MGHDK and CDR2 SYGVNS come from the germline V gene. The V and J ends lost 4 bases and 1 base respectively, with 14 bases between them. The CDR3 spans 16 residues. CDR3: CASSGPLGFSNQPQHF. In DNA, the CDR3 is TGTGCCAGCAGTGGTCCCCTAGGGTTCAGCAATCAGCCCCAGCATTTT.

This clonotype rates as medium-sized. The chain combines TRBV7-2 with TRBJ1-6; D is undetermined. Between the trimmed V and J ends, which lost 5 bases and 3 bases, there was a span of 2 bases. The length of the CDR3 is 12 residues. CDR1 and CDR2 (germline): SGHTA, FQGNSA. CDR3 nucleotide sequence: TGTGCCAGCAGCCTCTATAATTCACCCCTCCACTTT. Translation gives CASSLYNSPLHF.

This clonotype has a handful of counts. Its ends do not fully match the called genes, so a read error is possible. The gene calls are TRBV7-6 and TRBJ1-5; D remains ambiguous. CDR3 length: 17 amino acids. In germline, CDR1 is SGHVS, CDR2 FNYEAQ. Here the CDR3 reads CASSPSPWGDSNQPQHF. In nucleotides, the CDR3 is TGTGCTAGCAGCCCCTCCCCCTGGGGAGATAGCAATCAGCCCCAGCATTTT.

The chain recombines TRBV6-5 with TRBJ1-2; D ambiguous. Trimming took 2 bases from V and 2 from J, leaving 9 bases between them. The CDR3 loop spans 14 amino acids. CDR1 is MNHEY, CDR2 SVGAGI, per germline. The CDR3 here is CASSYSHRNYGYTF. The CDR3, as DNA: TGTGCCAGCAGTTACAGCCACCGAAACTATGGCTACACCTTC.

This clonotype is medium-sized by share. The gene calls are TRBV10-3 and TRBJ2-7, with TRBD1 identical over 10 bases. With V trimmed by 10 bases and J by 3 bases, 9 bases remained unmatched. Germline loops: CDR1 ENHRY, CDR2 SYGVKD. The CDR3 is made up of 14 amino acids. CDR3 sequence (DNA): TGTGCCACGGACTCCGGGACAGGGGTCTACGAGCAGTACTTC. Protein: CATDSGTGVYEQYF.

Only a few counts were recorded for this clonotype. This rearrangement joins TRBV11-3 to TRBJ1-2; D not certain. The length of the CDR3 is 11 residues. The germline CDR1 and CDR2 sequences are SGHNT and YENEEA. The V gene lost 7 bases and the J gene lost 7 bases, with 10 bases spanning the gap. CDR3 sequence reads: CASTGLAGYTF. The CDR3 region has the DNA TGTGCCAGCACCGGGCTCGCTGGCTACACCTTC. The whole variable domain, remainder taken from reference TRBV11-3 and TRBJ1-2, is EAGVVQSPRYKIIEKKQPVAFWCNPISGHNTLYWYLQNLGQGPELLIRYENEEAVDDSQLPKDRFSAERLKGVDSTLKIQPAELGDSAVYLCASTGLAGYTFGSGTRLTVV.

The chain links TRBV10-3 to TRBJ2-1; 9 bases align to TRBD2. CDR1 is ENHRY and CDR2 is SYGVKD in the germline V gene. CDR3 length: 15 residues. J gave up 5 bases and V 2 bases, and 4 bases lay outside the gene matches. The CDR3: CAISEISGSNNEQFF. In nucleotides, the CDR3 is TGTGCCATCAGTGAGATTAGCGGGAGCAACAATGAGCAGTTCTTC.

This clonotype has only a few counts. This chain connects TRBV6-2 or TRBV6-3 to TRBJ1-2; D uncertain. With 2 bases removed from V and 4 bases from J, the gap between germline ends came to 11 bases. Per the germline V gene, CDR1 is MNHEY and CDR2 is SVGEGT. This CDR3 region has 14 residues. The chain's CDR3 is CASSYREGGYGYTF. The CDR3 nucleotides are TGTGCCAGCAGTTACAGGGAAGGCGGCTATGGCTACACCTTC.

The J gene is TRBJ1-2, the V gene TRBV9, with 7 nucleotides matching TRBD1. The germline V gene has CDR1 SGDLS and CDR2 YYNGEE. Trimming cost V 4 bases and J 3 bases; bases outside gene matches: 3. The CDR3 loop spans 13 amino acids. CDR3 amino acids: CASSQTGDYGYTF. For the CDR3, the DNA is TGTGCCAGCAGCCAAACAGGGGACTATGGCTACACCTTC.

The chain employs TRBV20-1 and TRBJ2-1; no definite D call. The CDR3 totals 14 residues. Trimming stripped 0 bases from V and 6 bases from J, with 12 bases between. Germline loops: CDR1 DFQATT, CDR2 SNEGSKA (reference sequence). This chain's CDR3 is CSARDPLQPNEQFF. In nucleotides, the CDR3 is TGCAGTGCTAGAGATCCCCTCCAGCCCAATGAGCAGTTCTTC.

The chain employs TRBV6-1 and TRBJ2-5; 8 nucleotides match TRBD2. The V and J ends lost 9 bases and 2 bases, in that order; junction bases with no gene match: 8. The CDR3 extends over 14 amino acids. Looked up from germline, CDR1 is MNHNS and CDR2 is SASEGT. CDR3 sequence reads: CASISVAGQETQYF. For the CDR3, the DNA is TGTGCCAGTATTTCGGTAGCGGGACAAGAGACCCAGTACTTC.